The rows below give T cell receptor beta chains drawn from one sample of a study of blood T cell repertoires in COVID-19. The repertoire was sequenced with immunoSEQ multiplex PCR; TCRdb's copy has only in-frame clones and lacks some. The sample records approximately 46,000 clones, around nine tenths being singletons. Input material: peripheral blood. The receptors derive from a man aged 55-75 years with active or convalescent COVID-19. CDR3s include the opening cysteine and the closing phenylalanine or tryptophan. A D gene is named only where the DNA matches it firmly. The size of a clone is reported for some rows only, either as once, few or many, or as a class for expanded clones.

DNA,CDR3,V,D,J,size
TGTGCCAGCAGCTTAGCTGTCAGACTAGCGGGGAGTTACGAGCAGTACTTC,CASSLAVRLAGSYEQYF,TRBV11-3,TRBD2,TRBJ2-7,once
TGTGCCAGTAGTGGGGACAACCAAGAGACCCAGTACTTC,CASSGDNQETQYF,TRBV19,NA,TRBJ2-5,once
TGTGCCTCCCGGCGGGGTCCATTTGTTGCAACTAATGAAAAACTGTTTTTT,CASRRGPFVATNEKLFF,TRBV19,NA,TRBJ1-4,NA
TGTGCCAGCAGTGAATGGGGCACGGCGGGGGGCCGTAGCACAGATACGCAGTATTTT,CASSEWGTAGGRSTDTQYF,TRBV2,TRBD2,TRBJ2-3,NA
TGTGCCAGCAGTGCGCGTATGAGGGAAGGCTATGGCTACACCTTC,CASSARMREGYGYTF,TRBV27,NA,TRBJ1-2,once
TGTGCCAGCAGTTCTTACAGGGAAAATGAGCAGTTCTTC,CASSSYRENEQFF,TRBV12-3/TRBV12-4,NA,TRBJ2-1,NA
TGTGCCAGCAGCGTAGTGGGGAGGTACACTGAAGCTTTCTTT,CASSVVGRYTEAFF,TRBV9,NA,TRBJ1-1,NA
TGTGCCAGCAGCATTGGGGCGACAGGTGAAGCTTTCTTT,CASSIGATGEAFF,TRBV9,NA,TRBJ1-1,NA
TGTGCCAGCCGGCCGGACTCCAATGGCTACACCTTC,CASRPDSNGYTF,TRBV7-2,NA,TRBJ1-2,NA
TGTGCCAGTAGTATCGCGAAATGGGACAGGGGGCGGACTGGGGCCAACGTCCTGACTTTC,CASSIAKWDRGRTGANVLTF,TRBV19,TRBD1,TRBJ2-6,NA
TGTGCCAGCAGCTTAACGACGGGGGGCTACAATGAGCAGTTCTTC,CASSLTTGGYNEQFF,TRBV7-3,TRBD2,TRBJ2-1,NA
TGTGCCAGCAGCCACCCGAGGGGGGGGGACGACACTGAAGCTTTCTTT,CASSHPRGGDDTEAFF,TRBV3-1/TRBV3-2,NA,TRBJ1-1,NA
TGTGCCAGCAGTTTAAGAGGCGGGGGGGCCCTACTCACAGATACGCAGTATTTT,CASSLRGGGALLTDTQYF,TRBV28,TRBD2,TRBJ2-3,NA
TGTGCCAGCAGCTCGGTCCACACCGGGGAGCTGTTTTTT,CASSSVHTGELFF,TRBV7-2,NA,TRBJ2-2,medium-sized
TGTGCCAGCTCACCTCCAGAGCGGAGCTCCTACGAGCAGTACTTC,CASSPPERSSYEQYF,TRBV18,NA,TRBJ2-7,NA
TGTGCCAGCAGCTCGGGACAGGGCCAAGAGACCCAGTACTTC,CASSSGQGQETQYF,TRBV7-6,TRBD1,TRBJ2-5,NA
TGTGCCAGCACCACTGGACTAGCGGGCACAGATACGCAGTATTTT,CASTTGLAGTDTQYF,TRBV7-2,TRBD2,TRBJ2-3,NA
TGCGCCAGCAGCTTGTTGCCTGTGACAGCTAGCACAGATACGCAGTATTTT,CASSLLPVTASTDTQYF,TRBV5-1,NA,TRBJ2-3,NA
TGTGCCAGCAGTAACAGGGGGAACACTGAAGCTTTCTTT,CASSNRGNTEAFF,TRBV6-2/TRBV6-3,TRBD1,TRBJ1-1,NA
TGTGCCAGCAGTGTCACAGGGTTTAACACTGAAGCTTTCTTT,CASSVTGFNTEAFF,TRBV27,NA,TRBJ1-1,NA
TGTGCCATCAGTGTACAGCTGGAGAACACTGAAGCTTTCTTT,CAISVQLENTEAFF,TRBV10-3,NA,TRBJ1-1,once
TGTGCCAGCTCATTCACAGGGACGAGCAATCAGCCCCAGCATTTT,CASSFTGTSNQPQHF,TRBV18,NA,TRBJ1-5,NA
TGTGCCAGCAACCTTGGGGGGGTAACGGCTTTCTTT,CASNLGGVTAFF,TRBV28,NA,TRBJ1-1,once
TGCGCCAGCAGTGAAGGGGGCGGTTATGATGGCTACACCTTC,CASSEGGGYDGYTF,TRBV5-1,TRBD1,TRBJ1-2,NA
TGTGCCAGCAGCCCCCGGGAAGCTGGGGCCAACGTCCTGACTTTC,CASSPREAGANVLTF,TRBV3-1/TRBV3-2,NA,TRBJ2-6,NA
TGTGCCAGCAGCTTCCAAACCGGGACAGGGGTCGTACGGGTCCCGGGTTCACCCCTCCACTTT,CASSFQTGTGVVRVPGSPLHF,TRBV21-1,NA,TRBJ1-6,NA
TGTGCCAGCAGCCCCGACAGCCCCACAGATACGCAGTATTTT,CASSPDSPTDTQYF,TRBV11-3,NA,TRBJ2-3,NA
TGTGCCCTATCGCAGGGGGCTCACTATGGCTACACCTTC,CALSQGAHYGYTF,TRBV30,TRBD1,TRBJ1-2,NA
TGTGCCAGCAGAGCCACCGTGGGACAGGTTACTGAAGCTTTCTTT,CASRATVGQVTEAFF,TRBV2,TRBD1,TRBJ1-1,once
TGTGCCTGGATTTCCATCCCGGGGGACACCATATATTTT,CAWISIPGDTIYF,TRBV30,NA,TRBJ1-3,once
TGTGCCAGCAGACCTGGACAGAATTACAATGAGCAGTTCTTC,CASRPGQNYNEQFF,TRBV14,NA,TRBJ2-1,NA
TGTGCCAGCAGTTCACAGGGGGGATACAATGAGCAGTTCTTC,CASSSQGGYNEQFF,TRBV6-5,TRBD1,TRBJ2-1,NA
TGTGCCAGCAGTTACTCGGGCTATATACGCTCCTACGAGCAGTACTTC,CASSYSGYIRSYEQYF,TRBV6-5,NA,TRBJ2-7,NA
TGTGCCAGCAGTTTTGACAGGGGTGACATTCAGTACTTC,CASSFDRGDIQYF,TRBV28,TRBD1,TRBJ2-4,NA
TGTGCCAGCAGTGAAGGTGAGACAGCGAACACCGGGGAGCTGTTTTTT,CASSEGETANTGELFF,TRBV6-1,NA,TRBJ2-2,NA
TGTGCCAGCAATTCCCTCGCAGGTTGGAATCAGCCCCAGCATTTT,CASNSLAGWNQPQHF,TRBV27,NA,TRBJ1-5,NA